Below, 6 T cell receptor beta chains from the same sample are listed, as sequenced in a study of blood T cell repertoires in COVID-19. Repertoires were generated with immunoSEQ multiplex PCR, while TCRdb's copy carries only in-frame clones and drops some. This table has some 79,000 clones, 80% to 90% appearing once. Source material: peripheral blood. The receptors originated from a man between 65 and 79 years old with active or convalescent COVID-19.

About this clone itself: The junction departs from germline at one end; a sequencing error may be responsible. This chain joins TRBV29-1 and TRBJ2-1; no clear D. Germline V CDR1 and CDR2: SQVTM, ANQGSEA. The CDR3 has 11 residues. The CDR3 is CSVEAYNGQFF. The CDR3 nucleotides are TGCAGCGTTGAAGCTTACAATGGGCAGTTCTTC.

This CDR3 is CASRRRGQINEKLFF. The CDR3 nucleotides are TGTGCCAGCAGAAGGAGGGGACAGATTAATGAAAAACTGTTTTTT. The V and J genes are TRBV2 and TRBJ1-4; TRBD1 matches 7 bases. The CDR3 is 15 amino acids. The germline V gene has CDR1 SNHLY and CDR2 FYNNEI. The V gene end was trimmed by 6 bases and the J gene end by 4 bases; junction bases not matched to a gene: 8.

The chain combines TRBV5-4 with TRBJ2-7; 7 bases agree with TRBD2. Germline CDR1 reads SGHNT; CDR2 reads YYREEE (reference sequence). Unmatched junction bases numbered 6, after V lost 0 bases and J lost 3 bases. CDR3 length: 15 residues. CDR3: CASSLGSGTIYEQYF. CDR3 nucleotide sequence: TGTGCCAGCAGCTTGGGTTCAGGGACTATCTACGAGCAGTACTTC.

This CDR3 reads CASSEFQGITGNTIYF. The CDR3 DNA follows: TGTGCCAGCAGTGAGTTCCAGGGTATTACTGGAAACACCATATATTTT. V is TRBV2 and J is TRBJ1-3; TRBD1 might be the D (5 bases). The V end was cut by 3 bases, the J end by 2 bases, with 14 bases between. CDR1 is SNHLY, CDR2 FYNNEI, per germline. This CDR3 has 16 amino acids.

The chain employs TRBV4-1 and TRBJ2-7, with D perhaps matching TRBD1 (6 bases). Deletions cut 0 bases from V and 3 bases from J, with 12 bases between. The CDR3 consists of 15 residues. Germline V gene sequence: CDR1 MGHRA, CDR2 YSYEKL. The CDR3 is CASSQDQGWHYEQYF. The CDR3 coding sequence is TGCGCCAGCAGCCAAGACCAGGGGTGGCACTACGAGCAGTACTTC.

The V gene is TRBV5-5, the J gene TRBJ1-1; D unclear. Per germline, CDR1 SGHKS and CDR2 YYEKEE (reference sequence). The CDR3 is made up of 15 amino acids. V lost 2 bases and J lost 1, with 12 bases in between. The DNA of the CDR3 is TGTGCCAGCAGCTTTTTAGGAGGAGGGAACACTGAAGCTTTCTTT. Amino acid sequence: CASSFLGGGNTEAFF.